This TCR beta chain stems from a study of T cell repertoires in cytomegalovirus infection (dated 2019 in TCRdb). Turning to the overall study: Because public TCR beta signatures pointed to carriage of CMV infection together with the matching HLA type, the HLA type of each donor mattered for the analysis. The research as a whole found: The ex vivo response was dominated by HLA-C-restricted CMV-specific TCR beta clonotypes, and the single most frequent clonotype in two of eight donors was supplied by these HLA-C-restricted clonotypes. Carriers of CMV infection plus the relevant HLA type were discriminated by the cumulative frequency of public TCR beta family members in the study cohort and in an independent roughly 370-donor cohort.

Sequencing took place on an Illumina HiSeq 1500. TCRdb redid the processing of the public reads, applying fastp at Q25 and MiXCR, and retained in-frame beta chains. Each entry merges the rows of one CDR3 protein and shows their most common DNA and genes. Recorded for this sample are 200,000 to 300,000 distinct CDR3 sequences; approximately 8.3% of them occurred a single time. The ten largest clonotypes hold about 14% of the sample. This clonotype occurred many times. Which antigen it targets is not known. The record has no base qualities; no much larger clone is one base away. The CDR3, cysteine through phenylalanine, is 15 amino acids long. Left in the record is the CDR3 DNA by itself, 45 bases read in frame from the first base. V is clipped by 1 base and J by 3 bases, and the sequence between their germline boundaries is 11 bases long. As encoded in the germline V gene, CDR1 is SGHTA while CDR2 is FQGNSA.

This TCR derives from a human donor in good health (CMV status not recorded). Some clones in this sample may be carry-over from other donors' samples. The sequencing input was PBMCs. The rearrangement combines TRBV7-2 with TRBJ2-3; TRBD2 might be the D gene, on 6 matching bases. The CDR3 reads CASSLEGRDTDTQYF. The nucleotide sequence is given as TGTGCCAGCAGCTTAGAGGGGCGGGATACAGATACGCAGTATTTT.